A selection of T cell receptor beta chains follows, all from one sample in a study of T-cell reconstitution after alpha-beta-depleted transplantation in children. Using its own MiXCR run on the PCR reads, TCRdb lists one record per CDR3 protein. The sample lists 700,000 to 950,000 distinct CDR3 sequences, approximately 15% occurring once. The sequenced sample was PBMCs, mostly from graft donor cells, obtained 360 days after TCRalphabeta/CD19-depleted stem cell transplant. The receptor source for this set is a male patient younger than 18 who had a stem cell transplant for acute lymphoblastic leukemia, so the T cells may come from the graft donor. Both conserved end residues are part of each CDR3. A D gene is named only where the DNA matches it firmly. Part of the rows lack a size; the others show once, few, many or a class for expanded clones.

V gene: TRBV3-1
J gene: TRBJ2-2
D gene: -
clone size: few
CDR3 protein: CASSSRLIRDTGELFF
CDR3 DNA: TGTGCCAGCAGCTCCAGACTAATACGCGACACCGGGGAGCTGTTTTTT

V gene: TRBV29-1
J gene: TRBJ1-3
D gene: -
clone size: -
CDR3 protein: CSASPGPGNTIYF
CDR3 DNA: TGCAGCGCCTCACCGGGACCTGGAAACACCATATATTTT

V gene: TRBV20-1
J gene: TRBJ2-7
D gene: TRBD2
clone size: -
CDR3 protein: CSARENSRTLAGGPSEQYF
CDR3 DNA: TGCAGTGCTAGGGAAAATTCCCGGACCCTAGCGGGAGGGCCAAGCGAGCAGTACTTC

V gene: TRBV7-9
J gene: TRBJ2-5
D gene: -
clone size: -
CDR3 protein: CASSALSGAETQYF
CDR3 DNA: TGTGCCAGCAGCGCCCTCTCGGGAGCCGAGACCCAGTACTTC

V gene: TRBV15
J gene: TRBJ2-5
D gene: TRBD2
clone size: -
CDR3 protein: CATSRDGLAEYQETQYF
CDR3 DNA: TGTGCCACCAGCAGAGATGGTCTAGCGGAGTACCAAGAGACCCAGTACTTC

V gene: TRBV19
J gene: TRBJ1-4
D gene: -
clone size: once
CDR3 protein: CASSSPRSGSEKLFF
CDR3 DNA: TGTGCCAGTAGTAGCCCCAGGAGCGGGAGTGAAAAACTGTTTTTT

V gene: TRBV7-6
J gene: TRBJ1-2
D gene: -
clone size: few
CDR3 protein: CASSATGNLDGYTF
CDR3 DNA: TGTGCCAGCAGCGCCACAGGGAACTTAGATGGCTACACCTTC

V gene: TRBV12-3/TRBV12-4
J gene: TRBJ1-2
D gene: TRBD1
clone size: -
CDR3 protein: CASSLWPPDRAIYNYGYTF
CDR3 DNA: TGTGCCAGCAGTTTATGGCCCCCGGACAGGGCCATCTATAACTATGGCTACACCTTC

V gene: TRBV10-2
J gene: TRBJ2-7
D gene: TRBD1
clone size: few
CDR3 protein: CASRPRTGTYEQYF
CDR3 DNA: TGCGCCAGCAGACCCCGGACAGGTACCTACGAGCAGTACTTC

V gene: TRBV5-1
J gene: TRBJ2-2
D gene: -
clone size: many
CDR3 protein: CASSLGQPTGELFF
CDR3 DNA: TGCGCCAGCAGCTTGGGTCAACCCACCGGGGAGCTGTTTTTT

V gene: TRBV13
J gene: TRBJ1-5
D gene: -
clone size: -
CDR3 protein: CASSRGDQPQHF
CDR3 DNA: TGTGCCAGCAGCCGAGGGGATCAGCCCCAGCATTTT

V gene: TRBV7-9
J gene: TRBJ2-7
D gene: -
clone size: -
CDR3 protein: CASRDIQGLTYEQYF
CDR3 DNA: TGTGCCAGCAGAGATATCCAGGGCCTAACCTACGAGCAGTACTTC

V gene: TRBV24-1
J gene: TRBJ2-5
D gene: TRBD1
clone size: few
CDR3 protein: CATSDRGGGETQYF
CDR3 DNA: TGTGCCACCAGCGACAGGGGGGGAGGAGAGACCCAGTACTTC

V gene: TRBV18
J gene: TRBJ1-1
D gene: -
clone size: few
CDR3 protein: CASSAGTDAFF
CDR3 DNA: TGTGCCAGCTCAGCCGGGACCGACGCTTTCTTT

V gene: TRBV9
J gene: TRBJ1-6
D gene: -
clone size: -
CDR3 protein: CASSVKGSDSPLHF
CDR3 DNA: TGTGCCAGCAGCGTTAAAGGGTCCGATTCACCCCTCCACTTT